The 20 T cell receptor beta chains given below trace back to one sample, sequenced in a study of cytotoxic CD8 clonotypes in ibrutinib-treated CLL. Some clones are missing from TCRdb's copy, which holds only in-frame ones; the method was immunoSEQ multiplex PCR. The sample lists roughly 200,000 clones, roughly 65% occurring once. Sample: PBMCs, taken after 12 months of ibrutinib treatment. All receptors derive from a human donor with chronic lymphocytic leukemia.

This clone was counted only a few times. V is TRBV2 and J is TRBJ1-5, with 7 bases matching TRBD1. The V and J ends lost 6 bases and 2 bases, in that order; junction bases with no gene match: 7. This CDR3 region has 15 residues. Germline V gene data show CDR1 as SNHLY and CDR2 as FYNNEI. CDR3 loop: CASRVTGQGNQPQHF. The CDR3 DNA reads as TGTGCCAGCAGAGTGACAGGGCAAGGCAATCAGCCCCAGCATTTT.

The chain combines TRBV19 with TRBJ2-3, with a possible D match to TRBD1 (5 bases). The CDR3 consists of 14 residues. CDR1 and CDR2 from the germline V gene are LNHDA and SQIVND (reference sequence). V was pared by 5 bases and J by 5 bases, with 14 bases between. The CDR3 DNA is TGTGCCAGTAGTCCGGACAATAGAGGAGATACGCAGTATTTT. Its translation: CASSPDNRGDTQYF.

The chain joins TRBV6-4 to TRBJ1-6, with D hard to call. CDR3 length equals 13 residues. V was shortened by 3 bases and J by 14 bases, with 14 bases between the two germline ends. Germline V CDR1 and CDR2: MRHNA, SNTAGT. CDR3 bases: TGTGCCAGCAGTGAGCGTTCTGGGTTAGCCCTCCACTTT. This translates into CASSERSGLALHF.

The gene calls are TRBV7-2 and TRBJ2-3, with TRBD1 matching 9 bases. This CDR3 comprises 15 residues. The germline CDR1 and CDR2 sequences are SGHTA and FQGNSA. V lost 5 bases to trimming and J lost 9 bases; unmatched junction nucleotides: 12. The CDR3 region is CASSVILADRGTQYF. CDR3 in DNA: TGTGCCAGCAGCGTAATACTAGCAGACAGGGGGACGCAGTATTTT.

The chain uses TRBV6-6 and TRBJ2-1, with D uncertain. The CDR3 has 13 residues. CDR1 is MNHNY and CDR2 is SVGAGI in the germline V gene (reference sequence). Trimming stripped 2 bases from V and 5 bases from J, with 7 bases between. The CDR3 nucleotides are TGTGCCAGCAGTTACGCGAGAGACAATGAGCAGTTCTTC. This sequence encodes CASSYARDNEQFF.

V is TRBV7-9 and J is TRBJ2-5; the match to TRBD2 covers 7 bases. This CDR3 contains 14 residues. The J segment lost 3 bases and the V segment lost 5 bases, leaving 6 bases of the junction unmatched. Germline CDR1 SEHNR, CDR2 FQNEAQ (reference sequence). CDR3 amino acids: CASSRTGGEETQYF. The CDR3, as DNA: TGTGCCAGCAGCCGGACGGGGGGAGAAGAGACCCAGTACTTC.

The chain links TRBV7-2 to TRBJ2-3; no clear D. V was trimmed by 3 bases and J by 7 bases, leaving 8 bases between them. Per the germline V gene, CDR1 is SGHTA and CDR2 is FQGNSA. This CDR3 contains 12 residues. This CDR3 is CASSLTTNTQYF. As DNA, the CDR3 is TGTGCCAGCAGCTTGACCACCAATACGCAGTATTTT.

V gene TRBV29-1 combines with J gene TRBJ1-1; 7 bases fit TRBD1. Germline CDR1 and CDR2: SQVTM and ANQGSEA. The CDR3 sequence is 11 residues long. After removal of 7 bases from V and 5 bases from J, the junction contained 4 bases not matched to a gene. The CDR3 bases are TGCAGCGGGCAGGGGGGGACTGAAGCTTTCTTT. Protein sequence: CSGQGGTEAFF.

J is TRBJ1-1 and V is TRBV2, with 9 bases lining up with TRBD1. This CDR3 spans 15 amino acids. CDR1 SNHLY and CDR2 FYNNEI come from the germline V gene. J lost 2 bases, V lost 7 bases, and 8 bases had no gene match. The CDR3 DNA is TGTGCCAGCATATCCGGACAGGGGAAAAACACTGAAGCTTTCTTT. Encoded protein: CASISGQGKNTEAFF.

The chain links TRBV5-4 to TRBJ1-3; D is undetermined. Per the germline V gene, CDR1 is SGHNT and CDR2 is YYREEE (reference sequence). There are 15 residues in the CDR3. Trimming removed 1 base at V and 0 bases at J, with 8 bases between. CDR3 sequence: CASSLRPASGNTIYF. The DNA of the CDR3 is TGTGCCAGCAGCTTGCGACCGGCCTCTGGAAACACCATATATTTT.

The J gene is TRBJ2-5, the V gene TRBV30; 9 bases are a match to TRBD1. Germline V gene sequence: CDR1 GTSNPN, CDR2 SVGIG (reference sequence). The CDR3 has 12 amino acids. The ends lost 5 bases at V and 2 bases at J; junction bases unmatched: 0. The CDR3 loop is CAWGQGQETQYF. The DNA of the CDR3 is TGTGCCTGGGGACAGGGGCAAGAGACCCAGTACTTC.

This clone was picked up one time. The V call is TRBV27, the J call TRBJ2-7, with a possible D match to TRBD2 (5 bases). Per germline, CDR1 MNHEY and CDR2 SMNVEV (reference sequence). This CDR3 contains 13 residues. The V end was cut by 1 base, the J end by 9 bases, with 13 bases between. CDR3 in DNA: TGTGCCAGCAGTTTATTGGGAGTTACGGGGCAGTACTTC. This encodes CASSLLGVTGQYF.

This clone was counted once. The J gene is TRBJ1-2, the V gene TRBV29-1, with a possible D match to TRBD1 (6 bases). This CDR3 is built from 13 residues. The germline V gene encodes CDR1 SQVTM and CDR2 ANQGSEA. Trimming stripped 2 bases from V and 6 bases from J, with 13 bases between. The CDR3 loop is CSVERNREDGYTF. For the CDR3, the DNA is TGCAGCGTTGAAAGAAACAGGGAGGATGGCTACACCTTC. The full variable domain, with the rest looked up from reference TRBV29-1 and TRBJ1-2, is SAVISQKPSRDICQRGTSLTIQCQVDSQVTMMFWYRQQPGQSLTLIATANQGSEATYESGFVIDKFPISRPNLTFSTLTVSNMSPEDSSIYLCSVERNREDGYTFGSGTRLTVV.

This clone showed up just a few times. The chain has TRBV19 and TRBJ1-5; 9 positions match TRBD1. CDR3 length equals 15 residues. Trimming at V came to 5 bases and at J to 7 bases, leaving 9 bases not matched to a gene. Germline V lookup: CDR1 LNHDA, CDR2 SQIVND (reference sequence). The CDR3 protein is CASSVGQGIGQPQHF. CDR3 coding DNA: TGTGCCAGTAGTGTCGGACAGGGGATCGGCCAGCCCCAGCATTTT.

V usage is TRBV7-9 and J usage is TRBJ2-2; possibly TRBD2 for D (6 bases). CDR3 size: 15 residues. V dropped 2 bases and J dropped 5 bases, with 12 bases sitting between them. Per the germline V gene, CDR1 is SEHNR and CDR2 is FQNEAQ (reference sequence). CDR3 DNA: TGTGCCAGCAGCTTATTCGGGGGTGGGACCGGGGAGCTGTTTTTT. This gives the protein CASSLFGGGTGELFF.

V usage is TRBV5-1 and J usage is TRBJ2-7; D is possibly TRBD1 (6 bases). V lost 1 base and J 0 bases, leaving 8 bases between the germline ends. CDR1 is SGHRS, CDR2 YFSETQ, per germline. The CDR3 loop spans 14 amino acids. CDR3 sequence: CASSLTGNSYEQYF. CDR3 bases: TGCGCCAGCAGCTTGACAGGGAACTCCTACGAGCAGTACTTC.

The rearrangement uses TRBV6-1 and TRBJ1-4; D may be TRBD1 (6 bases). Germline-derived CDR1 and CDR2 are MNHNS and SASEGT. CDR3 length: 18 residues. With 4 bases removed from V and 4 bases from J, the gap between germline ends came to 22 bases. The CDR3 loop is CASSAPRLPGQDNEKLFF. CDR3 DNA sequence: TGTGCCAGCAGTGCGCCAAGACTGCCGGGACAAGATAATGAAAAACTGTTTTTT.

This CDR3 reads CSVSSGRVYEQYF. The CDR3 bases are TGCAGCGTCTCAAGCGGGAGGGTATACGAGCAGTACTTC. The V and J genes are TRBV29-1 and TRBJ2-7, with 10 bases identical to TRBD2. Trimming removed 6 bases from V and 4 bases from J; junction bases left unmatched: 6. The germline CDR1 and CDR2 sequences are SQVTM and ANQGSEA. CDR3 length equals 13 residues.

This clone was picked up a small number of times. The J gene is TRBJ1-2, the V gene TRBV30; TRBD1 is a possible D gene (5 bases). Trimming cost V 2 bases and J 4 bases, with 8 bases left between them. Germline values: CDR1 GTSNPN, CDR2 SVGIG (reference sequence). The CDR3 contains 12 residues. The CDR3 loop is CAWSPQGYGYTF. In nucleotides, the CDR3 is TGTGCCTGGAGTCCTCAGGGCTATGGCTACACCTTC.

This clone was detected a few times. The rearrangement links TRBV10-3 to TRBJ1-1; D gene unclear. Germline CDR1 is ENHRY and CDR2 is SYGVKD. The V end lost 7 bases, the J end lost 1 base, and 7 bases lay between the germline ends. CDR3 length: 12 residues. This CDR3 is CAIKVENTEAFF. CDR3 DNA: TGTGCCATCAAAGTGGAGAACACTGAAGCTTTCTTT.